The table lists the clone carrying this T cell receptor (beta chain) with a few counts. Its cognate antigen is unknown. The sample belongs to a study of response to subunit inactivated influenza vaccine. Study results and caveats: T cells newly recruited by each seasonal influenza vaccination are few, the authors suggested.

One entry per CDR3 protein results from TCRdb running MiXCR on the RT-PCR reads. The table lists under 950,000 distinct CDR3 sequences, around 21% of them singletons. CDR1 is SQVTM, CDR2 ANQGSEA, per germline. The CDR3 totals 12 residues. The V end was cut by 7 bases, the J end by 6 bases, with 15 bases between. V is TRBV29-1 and J is TRBJ1-2; D may be TRBD1 (5 bases). The sequenced sample was PBMCs from blood, obtained roughly 5 days after vaccination. This clonotype was obtained from a man in his fifties or sixties who received an inactivated influenza vaccine. CDR3 bases: TGCAGCGCAGGAGCGGGGGGGGATGGCTACACCTTC. It specifies CSAGAGGDGYTF.